This T cell receptor beta chain originates from a study of T cells in Graves' hyperthyroidism and ophthalmopathy. Study details: Peripheral blood specimens were obtained at initial diagnosis, prior to any treatment.

Each ophthalmopathy patient scored at least 3 on the Clinical Activity Score and at least 4 on NOSPECS grade, with duration under 3 months. For this clonotype: What it binds is not known.

Germline assignment: CDR1 SGHTA and CDR2 FQGTGA. The CDR3 totals 13 residues. Trimming cost V 5 bases and J 3 bases, with 10 bases left between them. Findings of the study overall: Appearing also in blood were most of the thyroid clonotypes expanded above 0.001.

TCR beta CDR3 regions were amplified from RNA transcripts. TCR CDR3 regions were first amplified by RT-PCR with HTBI primers. TCRdb reanalysed the multiplex PCR reads using MiXCR and keeps one entry per CDR3 protein. Here the sample spans a few hundred thousand distinct CDR3 sequences, roughly 17% being singletons. The V and J genes are TRBV7-3 and TRBJ1-1; D is ambiguous. The clonotype was recovered from a woman aged 18 to 35 with Graves' ophthalmopathy. Sequencing was carried out using blood. In DNA form, the CDR3 reads TGTGCCAGCAGCCCTCGACTAGACACTGAAGCTTTCTTT. Amino acids: CASSPRLDTEAFF.